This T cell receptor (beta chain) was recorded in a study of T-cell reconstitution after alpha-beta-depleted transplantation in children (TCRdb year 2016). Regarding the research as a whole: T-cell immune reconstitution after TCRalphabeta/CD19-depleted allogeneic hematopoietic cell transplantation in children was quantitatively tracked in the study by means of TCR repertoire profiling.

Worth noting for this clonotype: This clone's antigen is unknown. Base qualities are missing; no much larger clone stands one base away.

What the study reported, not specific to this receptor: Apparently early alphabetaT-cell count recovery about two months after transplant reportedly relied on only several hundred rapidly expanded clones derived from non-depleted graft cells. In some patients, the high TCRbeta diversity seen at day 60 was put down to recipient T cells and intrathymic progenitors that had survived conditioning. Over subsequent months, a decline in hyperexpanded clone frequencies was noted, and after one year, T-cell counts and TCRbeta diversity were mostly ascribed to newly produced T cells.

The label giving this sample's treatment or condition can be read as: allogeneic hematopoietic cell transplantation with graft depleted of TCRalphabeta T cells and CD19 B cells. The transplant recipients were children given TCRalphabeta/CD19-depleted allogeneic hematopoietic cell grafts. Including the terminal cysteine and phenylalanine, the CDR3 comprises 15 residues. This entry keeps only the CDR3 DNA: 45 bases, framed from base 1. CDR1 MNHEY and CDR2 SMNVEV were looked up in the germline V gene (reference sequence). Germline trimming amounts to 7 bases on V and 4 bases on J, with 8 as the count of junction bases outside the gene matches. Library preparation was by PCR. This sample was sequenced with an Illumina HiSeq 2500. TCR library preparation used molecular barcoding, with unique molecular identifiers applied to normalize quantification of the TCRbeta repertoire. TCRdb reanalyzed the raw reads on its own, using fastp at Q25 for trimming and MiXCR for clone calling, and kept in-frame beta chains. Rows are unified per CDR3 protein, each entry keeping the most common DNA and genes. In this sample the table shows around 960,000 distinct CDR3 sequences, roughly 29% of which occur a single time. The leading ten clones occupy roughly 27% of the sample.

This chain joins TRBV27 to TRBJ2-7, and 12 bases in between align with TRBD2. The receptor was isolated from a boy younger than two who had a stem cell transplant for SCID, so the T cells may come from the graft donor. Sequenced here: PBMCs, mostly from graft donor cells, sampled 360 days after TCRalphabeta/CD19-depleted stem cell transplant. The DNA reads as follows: TGTGCCAGCAATAACTGGACTAGCGGGGAATACGAGCAGTACTTC. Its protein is CASNNWTSGEYEQYF.